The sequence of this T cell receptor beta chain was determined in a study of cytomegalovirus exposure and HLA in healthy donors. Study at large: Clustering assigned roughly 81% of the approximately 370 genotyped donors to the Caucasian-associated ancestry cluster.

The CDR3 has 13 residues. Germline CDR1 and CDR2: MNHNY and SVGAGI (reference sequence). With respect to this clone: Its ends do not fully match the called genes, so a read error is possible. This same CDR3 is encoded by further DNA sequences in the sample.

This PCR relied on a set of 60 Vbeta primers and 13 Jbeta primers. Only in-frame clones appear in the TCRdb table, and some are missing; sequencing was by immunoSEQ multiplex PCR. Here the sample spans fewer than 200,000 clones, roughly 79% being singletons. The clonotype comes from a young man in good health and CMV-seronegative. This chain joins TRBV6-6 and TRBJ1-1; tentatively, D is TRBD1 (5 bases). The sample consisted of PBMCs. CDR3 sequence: CASRPYQDTEAFF. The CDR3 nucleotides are TGTGCCAGCAGGCCATACCAGGACACTGAGGCTTTCTTT.